The rows below give T cell receptor beta chains drawn from one sample of a study of vaccination and CD4 T cells after COVID-19. These receptors are not linked to any known antigen. Using its own MiXCR run on the PCR reads, TCRdb lists one record per CDR3 protein. The sample holds 6,500 to 8,000 distinct CDR3 sequences, about 71% seen once. Sequencing was performed on CD4+ T cells from blood, cultured in vitro. The receptors were sampled from a human donor in good health. CDR3s include the opening cysteine and the closing phenylalanine or tryptophan. The D gene is left open where the match is weak. Rows may omit the clone size; those that give it use once, few, many or a size class.

NA	TRBV7-9	TRBJ1-3	NA	CASSLSGTGSQGTGNTIYF	TGTGCCAGCAGTCTTAGCGGGACGGGAAGTCAAGGAACTGGAAACACCATATATTTT
few	TRBV7-9	TRBJ1-6	NA	CASSPGGSYNSPLHF	TGTGCCAGCAGCCCAGGTGGTTCCTATAATTCACCCCTCCACTTT
NA	TRBV7-2	TRBJ2-4	TRBD2	CASRLAGGSGIQYF	TGTGCCAGCAGGCTAGCGGGGGGCTCCGGCATTCAGTACTTC
few	TRBV7-9	TRBJ1-1	NA	CASSLAGGSGTEAFF	TGTGCCAGCAGCTTAGCGGGGGGGTCGGGCACTGAAGCTTTCTTT
NA	TRBV20-1	TRBJ2-5	TRBD2	CSASQETGGRETQYF	TGCAGTGCTAGTCAAGAAACGGGGGGTAGAGAGACCCAGTACTTC
NA	TRBV6-1	TRBJ1-2	NA	CASSATGYYGYTF	TGTGCCAGCAGTGCAACAGGGTACTATGGCTACACCTTC
few	TRBV7-2	TRBJ1-2	NA	CASSLGWGYTF	TGTGCCAGCAGCCTCGGATGGGGCTACACCTTC
few	TRBV20-1	TRBJ1-5	TRBD1	CSARVTGLNQPQHF	TGCAGTGCTAGGGTGACAGGGCTCAATCAGCCCCAGCATTTT
NA	TRBV7-2	TRBJ1-5	NA	CASSVRAPGQPQHF	TGTGCCAGCAGCGTCCGGGCCCCGGGTCAGCCCCAGCATTTT
NA	TRBV7-9	TRBJ2-7	NA	CASSLEGGGPYEQYF	TGTGCCAGCAGCTTAGAAGGGGGGGGACCCTACGAGCAGTACTTC
NA	TRBV30	TRBJ1-3	TRBD1	CAWNRDREDTIYF	TGTGCCTGGAACAGGGACAGGGAGGACACCATATATTTT
NA	TRBV27	TRBJ1-2	NA	CASSRQLNYGYTF	TGTGCCAGCAGTCGACAGTTAAACTATGGCTACACCTTC
few	TRBV20-1	TRBJ1-5	NA	CSASGGQGIQPQHF	TGCAGTGCTAGCGGTGGTCAGGGGATCCAGCCCCAGCATTTT
NA	TRBV15	TRBJ1-6	NA	CATSKSSYNSPLHF	TGTGCCACCAGTAAGAGCTCCTATAATTCACCCCTCCACTTT
NA	TRBV27	TRBJ2-3	TRBD2	CASSFSGGATDTQYF	TGTGCCAGCAGTTTTAGCGGGGGGGCGACAGATACGCAGTATTTT
NA	TRBV6-1	TRBJ1-2	NA	CASSELANYGYTF	TGTGCCAGCAGTGAGCTAGCTAACTATGGCTACACCTTC
few	TRBV20-1	TRBJ1-5	TRBD1	CSAPGQDNPWNQPQHF	TGCAGTGCCCCCGGACAGGATAATCCTTGGAATCAGCCCCAGCATTTT
NA	TRBV20-1	TRBJ1-2	TRBD1	CSAHATSVGTGFAHGYTF	TGCAGTGCTCATGCAACTTCGGTTGGGACAGGGTTTGCCCATGGCTACACCTTC
NA	TRBV7-2	TRBJ1-2	NA	CASSPGRPSFTNYGYTF	TGTGCCAGCAGCCCGGGACGGCCATCGTTCACTAACTATGGCTACACCTTC
NA	TRBV7-9	TRBJ2-6	NA	CASSRRTGSSGANVLTF	TGTGCCAGCAGCCGGCGTACAGGGTCTTCGGGGGCCAACGTCCTGACTTTC
few	TRBV5-4	TRBJ2-5	NA	CASSLGVDTQETQYF	TGTGCCAGCAGCTTGGGGGTAGACACCCAAGAGACCCAGTACTTC
NA	TRBV20-1	TRBJ1-6	NA	CSAGGTINSPLHF	TGCAGTGCTGGGGGGACGATAAATTCACCCCTCCACTTT
NA	TRBV20-1	TRBJ1-5	NA	CSARDIRRGDNQPQHF	TGCAGTGCTAGAGATATCCGGAGGGGTGACAATCAGCCCCAGCATTTT
NA	TRBV18	TRBJ1-1	NA	CASSSGGNTEAFF	TGTGCCAGCTCATCGGGGGGGAACACTGAAGCTTTCTTT
NA	TRBV7-2	TRBJ2-1	TRBD2	CASSLAVAGGGEQFF	TGTGCCAGCAGCTTAGCGGTAGCGGGAGGTGGTGAGCAGTTCTTC
NA	TRBV7-2	TRBJ2-1	TRBD2	CASSSATSGAYNEQFF	TGTGCCAGCAGCAGCGCGACTAGCGGGGCCTACAATGAGCAGTTCTTC
NA	TRBV19	TRBJ1-2	NA	CASSIEWGAQGYTF	TGTGCCAGTAGTATCGAATGGGGGGCACAGGGCTACACCTTC
NA	TRBV7-2	TRBJ2-1	NA	CASSLGRVYNNEQFF	TGTGCCAGCAGCTTAGGAAGGGTGTACAACAATGAGCAGTTCTTC
NA	TRBV7-2	TRBJ1-1	NA	CASSPRQAGYTEAFF	TGTGCCAGCAGCCCCCGACAGGCGGGGTACACTGAAGCTTTCTTT
NA	TRBV6-1	TRBJ2-6	TRBD1	CASSPQTGSGANVLTF	TGTGCCAGCAGTCCACAGACAGGGTCTGGGGCCAACGTCCTGACTTTC
NA	TRBV7-2	TRBJ1-5	NA	CASSFNSHSNQPQHF	TGTGCCAGCAGCTTTAACAGCCATAGCAATCAGCCCCAGCATTTT
NA	TRBV30	TRBJ1-1	TRBD1	CAWRRTGRTEAFF	TGTGCCTGGAGAAGGACAGGCCGCACTGAAGCTTTCTTT
few	TRBV20-1	TRBJ2-3	NA	CSARNRFGTDTQYF	TGCAGTGCTAGAAACAGGTTTGGCACAGATACGCAGTATTTT
NA	TRBV11-2	TRBJ1-5	NA	CASSLDLRQPQHF	TGTGCCAGCAGCTTAGATCTGCGTCAGCCCCAGCATTTT
NA	TRBV7-9	TRBJ1-2	NA	CASSWGSVGSYGYTF	TGTGCCAGCAGCTGGGGTAGTGTAGGGAGCTATGGCTACACCTTC
NA	TRBV6-1	TRBJ1-5	NA	CASSERNPNQPQHF	TGTGCCAGCAGTGAAAGAAACCCGAATCAGCCCCAGCATTTT
NA	TRBV19	TRBJ2-3	NA	CASSLRQATDTQYF	TGTGCCAGTAGTTTGCGTCAAGCCACAGATACGCAGTATTTT
NA	TRBV30	TRBJ1-6	NA	CAWSANSPLHF	TGTGCCTGGAGTGCGAATTCACCCCTCCACTTT
few	TRBV24-1	TRBJ1-3	NA	CATSEGRSGNTIYF	TGTGCCACCAGTGAAGGGCGATCTGGAAACACCATATATTTT
NA	TRBV12-3/TRBV12-4	TRBJ1-1	NA	CASSLNRVQAFF	TGTGCCAGCAGTTTAAATAGGGTGCAAGCTTTCTTT
NA	TRBV24-1	TRBJ2-3	TRBD2	CATSDMREAGTDTQYF	TGTGCCACCAGTGACATGCGGGAGGCCGGCACAGATACGCAGTATTTT
once	TRBV11-2	TRBJ2-2	NA	CASSLDSNTGELFF	TGTGCCAGCAGCTTAGATTCTAACACCGGGGAGCTGTTTTTT
NA	TRBV2	TRBJ2-7	TRBD2	CASSYGGGFYEQYF	TGTGCCAGCAGTTACGGGGGGGGTTTCTACGAGCAGTACTTC
NA	TRBV19	TRBJ2-1	TRBD2	CASSPGSLGGRTYNEQFF	TGTGCCAGTAGTCCGGGGAGTTTGGGGGGGAGAACCTACAATGAGCAGTTCTTC
NA	TRBV20-1	TRBJ1-5	NA	CSAWNGGTQHF	TGCAGTGCTTGGAACGGGGGAACCCAGCATTTT
NA	TRBV24-1	TRBJ2-5	NA	CATSVTGLYQETQYF	TGTGCCACCAGTGTGACAGGATTGTACCAAGAGACCCAGTACTTC
few	TRBV20-1	TRBJ2-3	NA	CSARDDGATDTQYF	TGCAGTGCTAGAGATGACGGGGCGACAGATACGCAGTATTTT